This TCR beta chain stems from a study of molecular identifiers for immune sequencing clone quantification. Study-wide context: Replicate RNA came from approximately 20,000 or 100,000 naive CD8 cells and was split five ways, and four parts were sequenced. Study-level results: Reports indicate spiked Jurkat TCR RNA from one cell could be found among about a million naive cells.

The trim removed 0 bases at V and 3 bases at J, leaving 5 bases unmatched. The germline gives CDR1 LNHNV, CDR2 YYDKDF (reference sequence). CDR3 length equals 16 residues. In the sort, naive CD8 T cells were defined as CD8+CD4-CCR7+CD45RA+. Previously described methods and listed TCR primers were employed for the bulk TCR libraries. TCRdb itself ran the PCR reads through MiXCR, one entry per CDR3 protein. The data contain just under 650,000 distinct CDR3 sequences, nearly 20% of them singletons. This clonotype came up many times. The antigen remains undetermined. This chain joins TRBV15 and TRBJ2-4; 7 bases agree with TRBD1. The source of this sequence is a human donor in good health. Some libraries in this study had Jurkat cell RNA spiked in. The specimen was naive CD8+ T cells from blood, with Jurkat cell RNA spiked in. Sample subset: FACS-sorted CD8+CD4-CCR7+CD45RA+ naive T cells. CDR3 region: CATSREGGSVKNIQYF. The CDR3 coding sequence is TGTGCCACCAGCAGAGAAGGGGGCTCTGTCAAAAACATTCAGTACTTC.